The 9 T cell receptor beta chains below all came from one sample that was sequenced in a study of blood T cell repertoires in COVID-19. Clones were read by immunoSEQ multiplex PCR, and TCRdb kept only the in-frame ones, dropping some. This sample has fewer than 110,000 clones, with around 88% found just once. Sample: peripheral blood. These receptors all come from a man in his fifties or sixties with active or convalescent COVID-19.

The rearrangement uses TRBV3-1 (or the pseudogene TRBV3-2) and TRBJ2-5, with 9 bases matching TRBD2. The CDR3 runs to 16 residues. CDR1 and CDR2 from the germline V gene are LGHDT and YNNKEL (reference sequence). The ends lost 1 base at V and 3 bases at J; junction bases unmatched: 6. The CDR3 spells CASSQVWTSAEETQYF. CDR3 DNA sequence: TGTGCCAGCAGCCAAGTTTGGACTAGCGCCGAAGAGACCCAGTACTTC.

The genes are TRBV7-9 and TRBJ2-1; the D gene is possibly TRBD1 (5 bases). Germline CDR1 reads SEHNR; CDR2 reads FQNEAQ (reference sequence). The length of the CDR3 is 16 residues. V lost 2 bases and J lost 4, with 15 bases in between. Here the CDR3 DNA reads TGTGCCAGCAGCTTAAGTTTCCCAGGGTCTTACAATGAGCAGTTCTTC. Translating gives CASSLSFPGSYNEQFF. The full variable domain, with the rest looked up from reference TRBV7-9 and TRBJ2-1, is DTGVSQNPRHKITKRGQNVTFRCDPISEHNRLYWYRQTLGQGPEFLTYFQNEAQLEKSRLLSDRFSAERPKGSFSTLEIQRTEQGDSAMYLCASSLSFPGSYNEQFFGPGTRLTVL.

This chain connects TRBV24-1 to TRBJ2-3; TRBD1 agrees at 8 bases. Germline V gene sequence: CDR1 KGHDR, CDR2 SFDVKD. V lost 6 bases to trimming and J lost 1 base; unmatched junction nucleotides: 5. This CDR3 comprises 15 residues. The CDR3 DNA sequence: TGTGCCACCAGTCCTAGGGGACAGGGCACAGATACGCAGTATTTT. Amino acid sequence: CATSPRGQGTDTQYF.

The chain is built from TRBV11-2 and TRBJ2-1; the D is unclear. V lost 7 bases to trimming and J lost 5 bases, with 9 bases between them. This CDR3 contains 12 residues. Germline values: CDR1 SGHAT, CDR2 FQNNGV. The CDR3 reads CASTGRNNEQFF. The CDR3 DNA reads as TGTGCCAGCACAGGAAGAAACAATGAGCAGTTCTTC.

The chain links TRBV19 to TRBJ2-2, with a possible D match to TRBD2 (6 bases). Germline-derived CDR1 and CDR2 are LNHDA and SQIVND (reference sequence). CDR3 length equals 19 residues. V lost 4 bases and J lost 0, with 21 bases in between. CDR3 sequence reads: CASSTDIDPGLPNTGELFF. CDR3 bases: TGTGCCAGTAGTACCGATATAGATCCGGGACTCCCGAACACCGGGGAGCTGTTTTTT.

Written as DNA, the CDR3 is TGTGCCAGCAGTGAAATGCGTCAGGGGACCGCTGAGCAGTTCTTC. Translation gives CASSEMRQGTAEQFF. The rearrangement uses TRBV2 and TRBJ2-1; D is perhaps TRBD1 (6 bases). V was pared by 2 bases and J by 9 bases, with 17 bases between. The CDR3 length is 15 residues. Germline CDR1 SNHLY, CDR2 FYNNEI.

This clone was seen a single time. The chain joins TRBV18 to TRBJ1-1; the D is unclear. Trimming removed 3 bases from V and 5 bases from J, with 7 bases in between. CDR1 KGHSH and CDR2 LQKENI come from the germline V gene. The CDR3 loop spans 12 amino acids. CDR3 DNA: TGTGCCAGCTCACCGACGGGGACTGAAGCTTTCTTT. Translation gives CASSPTGTEAFF.

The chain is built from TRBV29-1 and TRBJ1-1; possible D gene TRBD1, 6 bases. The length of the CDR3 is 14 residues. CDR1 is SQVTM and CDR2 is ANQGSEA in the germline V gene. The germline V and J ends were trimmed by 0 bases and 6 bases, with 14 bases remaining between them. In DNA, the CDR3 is TGCAGCGTTGAAGATTTTTTTACAGGGCCTGAAGCTTTCTTT. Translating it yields CSVEDFFTGPEAFF. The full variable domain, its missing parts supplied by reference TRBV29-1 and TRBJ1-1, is SAVISQKPSRDICQRGTSLTIQCQVDSQVTMMFWYRQQPGQSLTLIATANQGSEATYESGFVIDKFPISRPNLTFSTLTVSNMSPEDSSIYLCSVEDFFTGPEAFFGQGTRLTVV.

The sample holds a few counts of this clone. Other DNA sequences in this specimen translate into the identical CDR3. CDR3 region: CASSLAWGVNTEAFF. As DNA, the CDR3 is TGCGCCAGCAGCTTGGCCTGGGGAGTGAACACTGAAGCTTTCTTT. The chain uses TRBV5-1 and TRBJ1-1, with D hard to call. CDR1 is SGHRS and CDR2 is YFSETQ in the germline V gene. The length of the CDR3 is 15 residues. Trimming left V 0 bases short and J 0 bases short, with 9 bases between.